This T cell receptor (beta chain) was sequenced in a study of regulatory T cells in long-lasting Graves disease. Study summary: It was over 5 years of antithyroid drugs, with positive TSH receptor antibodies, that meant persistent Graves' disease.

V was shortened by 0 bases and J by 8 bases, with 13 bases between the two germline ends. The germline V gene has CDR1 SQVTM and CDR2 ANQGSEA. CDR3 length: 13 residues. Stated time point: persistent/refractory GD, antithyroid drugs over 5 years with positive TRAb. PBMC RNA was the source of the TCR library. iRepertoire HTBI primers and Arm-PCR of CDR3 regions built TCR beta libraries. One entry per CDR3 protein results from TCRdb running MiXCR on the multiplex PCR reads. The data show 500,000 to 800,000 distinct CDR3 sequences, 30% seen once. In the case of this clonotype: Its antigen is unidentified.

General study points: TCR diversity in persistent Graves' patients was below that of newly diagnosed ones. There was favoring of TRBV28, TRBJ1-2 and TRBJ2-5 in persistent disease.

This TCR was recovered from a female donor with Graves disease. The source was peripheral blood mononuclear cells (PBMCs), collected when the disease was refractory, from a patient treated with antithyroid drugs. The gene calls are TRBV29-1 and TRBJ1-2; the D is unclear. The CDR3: CSVEDLRAHGYTF. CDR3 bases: TGCAGCGTTGAAGATCTCCGGGCACACGGCTACACCTTC.